The 2 T cell receptor beta chains given below trace back to one sample, sequenced in a study of cytomegalovirus exposure and HLA in healthy donors. Produced via immunoSEQ multiplex PCR; TCRdb's table is partial and in-frame only. The repertoire holds fewer than 200,000 clones, with around 85% as singletons. Input material: PBMCs. These receptors were obtained from a man aged 18 to 29 in good health and CMV-seropositive.

The rearrangement links TRBV9 to TRBJ1-1; the D is unclear. CDR1 and CDR2 from the germline V gene are SGDLS and YYNGEE. The CDR3 has 15 residues. The ends were cut back, 0 bases at V and 1 base at J, with 10 bases in the middle. The CDR3 here is CASSVVGSRNTEAFF. The DNA for the CDR3 is TGTGCCAGCAGCGTAGTGGGGAGCCGGAACACTGAAGCTTTCTTT.

The chain employs TRBV7-2 and TRBJ2-5; TRBD2 matches at 9 bases. J lost 3 bases, V lost 5 bases, and 4 bases had no gene match. Germline V gene data show CDR1 as SGHTA and CDR2 as FQGNSA. The CDR3 consists of 14 residues. As DNA, the CDR3 is TGTGCCAGCAGCCCTAGCGGGGTAGAAGAGACCCAGTACTTC. Protein sequence: CASSPSGVEETQYF.